What follows describes a single T cell receptor beta chain. This specimen belongs to a study of blood T cell repertoires in COVID-19. Study-level information: Sites in the United States, Italy and Spain provided acute and convalescent COVID-19 samples. T cells, B-cell-depleted T cells, or PBMCs supplied cDNA or gDNA.

Authors' analysis steps: Estimation of nucleated cell counts was performed using reference gene primer amplification. Assay: immunoSEQ multiplex PCR; the TCRdb copy retains only in-frame clones and omits some. The DNA was the basis for D and trimming; V, J and clone size are from that table. Here the sample spans roughly 200,000 clones, about 88% being singletons. Trimming took off 6 bases at V and 6 bases at J, with 9 bases between the two ends. Germline CDR1 is MDHEN and CDR2 is SYDVKM. CDR3 size: 13 residues. This chain links TRBV28 with TRBJ1-6; the D is unclear. The source of this sequence is a man in his 70s with acute or convalescent COVID-19. Sequencing used peripheral blood. The DNA for the CDR3 is TGTGCCAGCAGCGGGTCCGGTAATTCACCCCTCCACTTT. The encoded protein is CASSGSGNSPLHF.